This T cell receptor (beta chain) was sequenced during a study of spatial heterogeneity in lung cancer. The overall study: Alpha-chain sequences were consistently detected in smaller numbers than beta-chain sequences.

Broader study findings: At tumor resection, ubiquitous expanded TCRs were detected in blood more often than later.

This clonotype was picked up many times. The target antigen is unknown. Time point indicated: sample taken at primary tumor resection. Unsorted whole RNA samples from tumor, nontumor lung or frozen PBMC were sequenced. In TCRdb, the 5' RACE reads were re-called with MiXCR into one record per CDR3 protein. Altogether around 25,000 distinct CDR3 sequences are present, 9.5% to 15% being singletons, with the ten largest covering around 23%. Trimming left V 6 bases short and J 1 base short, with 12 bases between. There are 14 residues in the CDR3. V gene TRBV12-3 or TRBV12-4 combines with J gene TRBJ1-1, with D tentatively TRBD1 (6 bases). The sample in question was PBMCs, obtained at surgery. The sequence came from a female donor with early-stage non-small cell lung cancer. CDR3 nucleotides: TGTGCCAGCAGGGTGGGGACACAGAACACTGAAGCTTTCTTT. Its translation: CASRVGTQNTEAFF.